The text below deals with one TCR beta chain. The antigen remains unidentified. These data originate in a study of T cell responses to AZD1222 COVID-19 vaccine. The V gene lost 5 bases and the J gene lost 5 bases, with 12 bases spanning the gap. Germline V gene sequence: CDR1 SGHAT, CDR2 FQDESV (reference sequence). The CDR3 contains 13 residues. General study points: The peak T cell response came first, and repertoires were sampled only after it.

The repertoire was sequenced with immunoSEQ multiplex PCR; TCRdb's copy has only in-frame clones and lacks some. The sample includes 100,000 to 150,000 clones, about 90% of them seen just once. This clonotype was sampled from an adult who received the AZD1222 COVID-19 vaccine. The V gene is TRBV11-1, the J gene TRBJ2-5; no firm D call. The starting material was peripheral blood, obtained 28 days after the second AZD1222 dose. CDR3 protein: CASSALYGETQYF. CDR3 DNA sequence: TGTGCCAGCAGCGCGCTCTATGGGGAGACCCAGTACTTC.